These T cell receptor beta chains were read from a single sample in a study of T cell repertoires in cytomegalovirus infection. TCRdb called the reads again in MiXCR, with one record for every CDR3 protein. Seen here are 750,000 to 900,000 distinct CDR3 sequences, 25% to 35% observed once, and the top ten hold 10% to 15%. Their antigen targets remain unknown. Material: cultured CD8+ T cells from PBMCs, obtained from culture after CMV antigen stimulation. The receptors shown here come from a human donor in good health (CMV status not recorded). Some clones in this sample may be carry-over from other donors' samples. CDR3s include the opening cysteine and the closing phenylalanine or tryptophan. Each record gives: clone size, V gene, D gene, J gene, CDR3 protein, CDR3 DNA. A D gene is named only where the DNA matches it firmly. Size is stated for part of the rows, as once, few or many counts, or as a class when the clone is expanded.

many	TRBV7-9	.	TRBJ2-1	CASSPPDNYNEQFF	TGTGCCAGCAGCCCCCCGGACAACTACAATGAGCAGTTCTTC
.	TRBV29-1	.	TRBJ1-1	CSVGTVHYPHTEAFF	TGCAGCGTTGGCACGGTCCACTACCCCCACACTGAAGCTTTCTTT
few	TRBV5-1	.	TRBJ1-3	CASSLLGDPGNTIYF	TGCGCCAGCAGCTTGCTCGGGGACCCTGGAAACACCATATATTTT
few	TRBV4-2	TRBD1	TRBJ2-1	CASSQDWTGDYNEQFF	TGTGCCAGCAGCCAAGACTGGACAGGGGACTACAATGAGCAGTTCTTC
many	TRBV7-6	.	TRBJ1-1	CASSHNSQQGVVTEAFF	TGTGCCAGCAGCCACAACTCACAGCAGGGCGTGGTCACTGAAGCTTTCTTT
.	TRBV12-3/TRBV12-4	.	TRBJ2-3	CASTNSLQGDTQYF	TGTGCCAGCACCAACTCTTTACAGGGAGATACGCAGTATTTT
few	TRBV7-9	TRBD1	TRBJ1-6	CASSPWTGNNLSPLHF	TGTGCCAGCAGCCCCTGGACAGGGAATAACCTCTCACCCCTCCACTTT
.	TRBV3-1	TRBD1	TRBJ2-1	CASSQRFRTGGTYNEQFF	TGTGCCAGCAGCCAGAGGTTCCGGACAGGGGGCACCTACAATGAGCAGTTCTTC
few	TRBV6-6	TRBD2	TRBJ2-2	CASSYSLAGADTGELFF	TGTGCCAGCAGTTACTCGCTAGCGGGGGCCGACACCGGGGAGCTGTTTTTT
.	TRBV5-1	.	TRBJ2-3	CASSLAVGVDTQYF	TGCGCCAGCAGCTTGGCCGTCGGCGTAGATACGCAGTATTTT
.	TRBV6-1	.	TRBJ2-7	CASTESAWSPPYEQYF	TGTGCCAGCACCGAGTCTGCTTGGTCACCCCCCTACGAGCAGTACTTC
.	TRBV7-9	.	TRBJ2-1	CASSAQGNNEQFF	TGTGCCAGCAGTGCGCAGGGTAACAATGAGCAGTTCTTC
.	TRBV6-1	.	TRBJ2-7	CATKLGREYEQYF	TGTGCCACCAAGTTAGGCCGAGAGTACGAGCAGTACTTC
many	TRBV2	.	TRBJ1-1	CASNRPNTEAFF	TGTGCCAGCAATCGACCGAACACTGAAGCTTTCTTT
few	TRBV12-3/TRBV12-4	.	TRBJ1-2	CASTRRGSGPNYGYTF	TGTGCCAGCACAAGGCGAGGTTCAGGGCCTAACTATGGCTACACCTTC
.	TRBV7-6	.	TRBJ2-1	CASSLGVLSGEQFF	TGTGCCAGCAGCTTAGGGGTCCTTTCGGGCGAGCAGTTCTTC
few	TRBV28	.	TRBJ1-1	CASSLAGMGITEAFF	TGTGCCAGCAGTTTAGCAGGGATGGGGATCACTGAAGCTTTCTTT
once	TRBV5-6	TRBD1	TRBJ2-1	CASSGDRGLGVF	TGTGCCAGCAGCGGGGACAGGGGGCTAGGAGTCTTC
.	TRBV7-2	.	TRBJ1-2	CASSWTGYGYTF	TGTGCCAGCAGCTGGACGGGTTATGGCTACACCTTC
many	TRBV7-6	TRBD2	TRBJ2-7	CASSLRTLAGGDEQYF	TGTGCCAGCAGCTTACGTACACTAGCGGGGGGCGACGAGCAGTACTTC
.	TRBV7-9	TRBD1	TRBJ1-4	CASSATLRGTGIGSNEKLFF	TGTGCCAGCAGCGCCACCCTCCGGGGGACAGGTATTGGCAGTAATGAAAAACTGTTTTTT
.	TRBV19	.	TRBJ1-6	CASSMGRGYAPLHF	TGTGCCAGTAGTATGGGAAGGGGGTATGCACCCCTCCACTTT
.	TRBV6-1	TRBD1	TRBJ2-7	CASSERERTGSLNEQYF	TGTGCCAGCAGTGAACGGGAACGGACAGGGAGTTTGAACGAGCAGTACTTC
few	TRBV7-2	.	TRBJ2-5	CASSLGWGLGETQYF	TGTGCCAGCAGCTTAGGGTGGGGACTTGGCGAGACCCAGTACTTC
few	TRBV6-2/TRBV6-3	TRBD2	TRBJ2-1	CASSSKRGPSYNEQFF	TGTGCCAGCAGTTCGAAGCGGGGTCCCTCCTACAATGAGCAGTTCTTC
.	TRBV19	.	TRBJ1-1	CASTLFPNTEAFF	TGTGCCAGTACCCTATTCCCGAACACTGAAGCTTTCTTT
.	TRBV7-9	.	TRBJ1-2	CASSSPSGEKPNYGYTF	TGTGCCAGCAGCTCCCCTTCGGGGGAAAAACCTAACTATGGCTACACCTTC
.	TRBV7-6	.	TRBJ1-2	CASNKEVIYGYTF	TGTGCCAGCAACAAAGAAGTAATCTATGGCTACACCTTC
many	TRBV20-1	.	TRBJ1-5	CSARDGWVSNQPQHF	TGCAGTGCTAGAGACGGGTGGGTTAGCAATCAGCCCCAGCATTTT
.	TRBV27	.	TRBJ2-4	CASSLGKYLNIQYF	TGTGCCAGCAGTTTAGGGAAGTATCTGAACATTCAGTACTTC
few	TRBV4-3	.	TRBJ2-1	CASSQRGSYNEQFF	TGCGCCAGCAGCCAAAGGGGTTCCTACAATGAGCAGTTCTTC
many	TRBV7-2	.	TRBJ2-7	CASSLGRAPYEQYF	TGTGCCAGCAGCTTGGGCAGGGCCCCCTACGAGCAGTACTTC
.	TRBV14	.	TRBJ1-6	CASSQGGSRSSPLHF	TGTGCCAGCAGCCAAGGGGGAAGTCGAAGTTCACCCCTCCACTTT
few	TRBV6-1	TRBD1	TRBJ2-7	CASSEWDSGSSYEQYF	TGTGCCAGCAGTGAATGGGACAGTGGGAGCTCCTACGAGCAGTACTTC
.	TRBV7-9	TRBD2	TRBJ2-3	CASSIERGSGTDTQYF	TGTGCCAGCAGCATCGAGCGGGGGTCAGGCACAGATACGCAGTATTTT
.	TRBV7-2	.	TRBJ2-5	CASSLEIQGETQYF	TGTGCCAGCAGCTTAGAGATTCAGGGGGAGACCCAGTACTTC
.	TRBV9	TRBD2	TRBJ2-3	CANSVITSGEYTDTQYF	TGTGCCAACAGCGTAATAACTAGCGGAGAATACACAGATACGCAGTATTTT
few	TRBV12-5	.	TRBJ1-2	CASGFGPGRYTF	TGTGCTAGTGGTTTCGGGCCCGGACGGTACACCTTC
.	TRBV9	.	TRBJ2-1	CASSVDRGGFYEQFF	TGTGCCAGCAGCGTAGACAGGGGGGGGTTCTATGAGCAGTTCTTC
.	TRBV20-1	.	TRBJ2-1	CSARAIGGNEQFF	TGCAGTGCTAGAGCTATAGGGGGGAATGAGCAGTTCTTC
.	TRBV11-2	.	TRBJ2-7	CASSYKQGSSYEQYF	TGTGCCAGCAGTTATAAACAGGGTAGCTCCTACGAGCAGTACTTC
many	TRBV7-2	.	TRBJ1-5	CASSLVRSQPQHF	TGTGCCAGCAGCTTAGTAAGGTCTCAGCCCCAGCATTTT
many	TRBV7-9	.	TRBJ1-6	CASSPTARGSPLHF	TGTGCCAGCAGCCCGACCGCTAGGGGTTCACCCCTCCACTTT
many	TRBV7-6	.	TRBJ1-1	CASSLRTNTEAFF	TGTGCCAGCAGCCTTCGTACGAACACTGAAGCTTTCTTT
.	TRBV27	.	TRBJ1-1	CASSLYPAMTEAFF	TGTGCCAGCAGTTTATACCCCGCTATGACTGAAGCTTTCTTT
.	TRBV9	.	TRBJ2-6	CASTEGVSGANVLTF	TGTGCCAGCACCGAGGGGGTATCCGGGGCCAACGTCCTGACTTTC
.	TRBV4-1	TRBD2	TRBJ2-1	CASSQLAGGPSSYNEQFF	TGCGCCAGCAGCCAGCTAGCGGGGGGCCCGAGCTCCTACAATGAGCAGTTCTTC
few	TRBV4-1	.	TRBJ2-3	CASSQVGGGDADTQYF	TGCGCCAGCAGCCAAGTAGGGGGAGGGGACGCAGATACGCAGTATTTT
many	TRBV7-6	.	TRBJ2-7	CASSSVEDFSYEQYF	TGTGCCAGCAGCTCAGTAGAGGACTTCTCCTACGAGCAGTACTTC
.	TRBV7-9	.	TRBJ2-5	CASSFWDTQETQYF	TGTGCCAGCAGCTTCTGGGACACGCAAGAGACCCAGTACTTC